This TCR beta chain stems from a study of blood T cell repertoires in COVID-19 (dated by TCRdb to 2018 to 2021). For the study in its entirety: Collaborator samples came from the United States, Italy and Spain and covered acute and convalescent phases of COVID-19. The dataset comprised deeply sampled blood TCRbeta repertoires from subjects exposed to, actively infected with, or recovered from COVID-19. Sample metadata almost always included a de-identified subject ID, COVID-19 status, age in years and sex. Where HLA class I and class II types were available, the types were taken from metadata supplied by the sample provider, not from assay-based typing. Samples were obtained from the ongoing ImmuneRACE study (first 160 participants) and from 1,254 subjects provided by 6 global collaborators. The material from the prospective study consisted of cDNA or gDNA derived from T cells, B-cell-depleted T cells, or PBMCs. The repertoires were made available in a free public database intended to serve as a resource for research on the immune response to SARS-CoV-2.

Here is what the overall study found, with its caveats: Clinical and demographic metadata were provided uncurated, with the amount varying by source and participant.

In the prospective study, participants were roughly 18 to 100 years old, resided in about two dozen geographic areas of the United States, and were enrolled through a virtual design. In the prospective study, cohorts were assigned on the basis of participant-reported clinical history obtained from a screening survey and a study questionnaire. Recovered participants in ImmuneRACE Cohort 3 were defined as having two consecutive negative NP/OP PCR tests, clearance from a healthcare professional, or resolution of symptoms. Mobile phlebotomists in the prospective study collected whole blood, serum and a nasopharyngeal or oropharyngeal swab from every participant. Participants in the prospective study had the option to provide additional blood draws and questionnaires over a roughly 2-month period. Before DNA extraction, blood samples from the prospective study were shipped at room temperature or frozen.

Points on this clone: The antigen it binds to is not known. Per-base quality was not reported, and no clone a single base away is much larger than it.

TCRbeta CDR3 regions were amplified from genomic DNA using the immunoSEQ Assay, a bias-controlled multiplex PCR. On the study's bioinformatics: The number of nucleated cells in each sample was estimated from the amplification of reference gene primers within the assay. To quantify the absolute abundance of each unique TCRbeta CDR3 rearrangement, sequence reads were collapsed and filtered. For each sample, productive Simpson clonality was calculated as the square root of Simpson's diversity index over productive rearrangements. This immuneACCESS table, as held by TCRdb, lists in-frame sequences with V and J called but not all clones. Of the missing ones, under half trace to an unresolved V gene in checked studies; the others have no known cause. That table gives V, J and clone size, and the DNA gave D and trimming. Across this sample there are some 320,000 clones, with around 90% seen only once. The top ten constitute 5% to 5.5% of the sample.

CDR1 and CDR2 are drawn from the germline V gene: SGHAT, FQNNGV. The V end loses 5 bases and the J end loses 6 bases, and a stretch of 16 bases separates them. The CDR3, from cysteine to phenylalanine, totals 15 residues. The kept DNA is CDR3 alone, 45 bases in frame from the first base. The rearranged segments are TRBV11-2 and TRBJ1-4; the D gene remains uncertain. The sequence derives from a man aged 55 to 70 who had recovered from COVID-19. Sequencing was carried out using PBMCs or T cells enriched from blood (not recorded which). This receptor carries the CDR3 CASSQPLTGDEKLFF. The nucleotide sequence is TGTGCCAGCAGCCAGCCCCTGACCGGGGATGAAAAACTGTTTTTT.